This T cell receptor (beta chain) was profiled in a study of CD4 T cells in relation to SARS-CoV-2 and coronaviruses. The unexposed donors gave CD4+ T cells in about 2011-2019, prior to COVID-19. Naive and memory CD4+ T cells came from enriched cryopreserved PBMCs. The germline CDR1 and CDR2 sequences are SGHKS and YYEKEE (reference sequence). The CDR3 spans 13 residues. Trimming took 2 bases from V and 3 from J, leaving 7 bases between them. Deep TCR-beta sequencing used DNA from uncultured naive and memory CD4+ T cells. TCRdb's copy holds only in-frame clones and misses some; the assay was immunoSEQ multiplex PCR. This sample has 60,000 or so clones, with approximately 94% found just once.

Sequenced material: naive CD4+ T cells from PBMCs. The subset was: naive CD4+ T cells isolated by negative enrichment. The rearrangement joins TRBV5-5 to TRBJ2-3; no clear D. The clonotype comes from a human donor in good health. For the CDR3, the DNA is TGTGCCAGCAGCTTAGGTACAACAGATACGCAGTATTTT. It encodes CASSLGTTDTQYF.